This T cell receptor beta chain was profiled in a study of control samples from healthy donors and cancer patients. The V end was cut by 10 bases, the J end by 2 bases, with 14 bases between. Germline CDR1 and CDR2: MDHEN and SYDVKM. This CDR3 has 13 residues. Sequenced by immunoSEQ multiplex PCR; TCRdb stores in-frame clones only, minus some. The table has 100,000 to 150,000 clones, around 92% seen once. J is TRBJ1-2 and V is TRBV28, with a possible D match to TRBD1 (5 bases). The sample taken for sequencing was PBMCs. The TCR sequence derives from a man in his forties or fifties with head and neck cancer. CDR3 sequence reads: CATTTAPNYGYTF. The CDR3 bases are TGTGCCACCACGACAGCGCCGAACTATGGCTACACCTTC.